The clone carrying this TCR beta chain came up a few times. The primer mix had 60 Vbeta and 13 Jbeta primers. Profiling relied on immunoSEQ multiplex PCR, and the TCRdb table lists in-frame clones only, not all of them. The data show some 200,000 clones, approximately 84% seen once. V dropped 5 bases and J dropped 2 bases, with 4 bases sitting between them. The CDR3 has 11 residues. Germline CDR1 is SGHNT and CDR2 is YENEEA. The data were taken from a study of cytomegalovirus exposure and HLA in healthy donors. The specimen sequenced was PBMCs. This TCR derives from a woman in her forties in good health and CMV-seronegative. The chain carries TRBV11-3 and TRBJ2-7; D remains unclear. CDR3 amino acids: CASSVAYEQYF. The DNA for the CDR3 is TGTGCCAGCAGCGTCGCCTACGAGCAGTACTTC.